This TCR beta chain came from a study of regulatory T cells in long-lasting Graves disease. The TCR beta library used iRepertoire HTBI primers with Arm-PCR amplification of CDR3. TCRdb re-called the multiplex PCR reads with MiXCR, one entry per CDR3 protein. The table records 700,000 or so distinct CDR3 sequences, approximately 31% of them present only once. The time point: persistent/refractory GD, antithyroid drugs over 5 years with positive TRAb. With RNA extracted from PBMCs as input, the TCR library was made. The receptor comes from a female donor with Graves disease. The source material was peripheral blood mononuclear cells (PBMCs), sampled when the disease was refractory, from a patient treated with antithyroid drugs.

The CDR3, as DNA: TGTGCCAGCAGGCCCGGGACTAGAGAGAGTGAGCAGTTCTTC. Translated, it gives CASRPGTRESEQFF. The genes are TRBV12-3 or TRBV12-4 and TRBJ2-1; 8 bases are shared with TRBD2. The CDR3 is 14 residues long. Losses at the gene ends were 6 bases for V and 9 bases for J; bases not matched to a gene: 10.